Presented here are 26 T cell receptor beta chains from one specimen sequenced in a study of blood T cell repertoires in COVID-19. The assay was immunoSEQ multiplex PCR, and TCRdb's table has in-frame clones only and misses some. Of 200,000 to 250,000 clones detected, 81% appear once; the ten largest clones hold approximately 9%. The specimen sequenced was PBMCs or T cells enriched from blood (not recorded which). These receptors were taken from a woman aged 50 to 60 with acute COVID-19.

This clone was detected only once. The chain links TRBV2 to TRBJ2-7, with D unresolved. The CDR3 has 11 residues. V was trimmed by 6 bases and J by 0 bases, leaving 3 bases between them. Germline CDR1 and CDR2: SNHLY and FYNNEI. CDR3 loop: CASRYSYEQYF. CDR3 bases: TGTGCCAGCAGGTACTCCTACGAGCAGTACTTC.

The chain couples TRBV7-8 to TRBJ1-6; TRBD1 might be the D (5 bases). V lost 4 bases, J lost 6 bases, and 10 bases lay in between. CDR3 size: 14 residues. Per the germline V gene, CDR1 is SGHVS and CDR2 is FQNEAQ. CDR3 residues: CASSSRGTNSPLHF. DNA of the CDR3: TGTGCCAGCAGCTCCCGCGGGACTAATTCACCCCTCCACTTT.

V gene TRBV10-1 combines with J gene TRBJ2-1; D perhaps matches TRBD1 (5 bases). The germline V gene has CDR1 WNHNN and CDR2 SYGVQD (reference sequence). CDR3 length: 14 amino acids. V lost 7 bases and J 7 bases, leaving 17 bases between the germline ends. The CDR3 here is CASTPPDAGNEQFF. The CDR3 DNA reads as TGCGCCAGCACCCCGCCCGACGCAGGGAATGAGCAGTTCTTC.

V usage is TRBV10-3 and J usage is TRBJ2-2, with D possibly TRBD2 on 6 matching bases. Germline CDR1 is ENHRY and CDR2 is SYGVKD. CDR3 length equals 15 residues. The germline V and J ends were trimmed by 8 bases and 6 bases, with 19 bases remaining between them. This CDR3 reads CAIRGLGEVAGELFF. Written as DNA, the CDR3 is TGTGCCATCCGGGGTTTAGGGGAGGTGGCCGGGGAGCTGTTTTTT.

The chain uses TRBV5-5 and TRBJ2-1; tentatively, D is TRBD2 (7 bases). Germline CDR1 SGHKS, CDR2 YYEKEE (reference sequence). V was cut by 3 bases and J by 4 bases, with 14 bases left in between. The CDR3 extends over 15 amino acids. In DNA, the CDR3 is TGTGCCAGCAGCTCAGATGGGGGGGCGTACAATGAGCAGTTCTTC. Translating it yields CASSSDGGAYNEQFF. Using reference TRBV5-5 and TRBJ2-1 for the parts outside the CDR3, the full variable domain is DAGVTQSPTHLIKTRGQQVTLRCSPISGHKSVSWYQQVLGQGPQFIFQYYEKEERGRGNFPDRFSARQFPNYSSELNVNALLLGDSALYLCASSSDGGAYNEQFFGPGTRLTVL.

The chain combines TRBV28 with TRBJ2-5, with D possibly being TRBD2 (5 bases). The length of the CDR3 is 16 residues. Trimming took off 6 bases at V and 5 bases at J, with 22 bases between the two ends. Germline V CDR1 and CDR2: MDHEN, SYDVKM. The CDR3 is CASSPTRAGGSETQYF. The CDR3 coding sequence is TGTGCCAGCAGCCCAACCCGGGCGGGTGGATCTGAGACCCAGTACTTC.

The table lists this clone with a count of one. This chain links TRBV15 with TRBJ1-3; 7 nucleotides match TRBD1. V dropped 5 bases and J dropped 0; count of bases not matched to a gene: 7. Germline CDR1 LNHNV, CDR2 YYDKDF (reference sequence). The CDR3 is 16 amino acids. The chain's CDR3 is CATSGIQGNSGNTIYF. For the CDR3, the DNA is TGTGCCACCAGCGGTATACAGGGGAACTCTGGAAACACCATATATTTT.

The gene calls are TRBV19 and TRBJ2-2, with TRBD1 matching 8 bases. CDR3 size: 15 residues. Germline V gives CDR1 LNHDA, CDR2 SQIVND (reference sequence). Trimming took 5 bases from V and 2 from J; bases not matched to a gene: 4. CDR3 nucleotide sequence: TGTGCCAGTAGTCCGGACAGGGTTAACACCGGGGAGCTGTTTTTT. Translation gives CASSPDRVNTGELFF.

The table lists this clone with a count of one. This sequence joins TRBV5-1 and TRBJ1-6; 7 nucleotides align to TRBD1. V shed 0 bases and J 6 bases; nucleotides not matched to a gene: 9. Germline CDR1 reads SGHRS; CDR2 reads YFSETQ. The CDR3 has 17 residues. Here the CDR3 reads CASSLGHRDSANSPLHF. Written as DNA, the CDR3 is TGCGCCAGCAGCTTGGGCCACCGGGACAGCGCTAATTCACCCCTCCACTTT.

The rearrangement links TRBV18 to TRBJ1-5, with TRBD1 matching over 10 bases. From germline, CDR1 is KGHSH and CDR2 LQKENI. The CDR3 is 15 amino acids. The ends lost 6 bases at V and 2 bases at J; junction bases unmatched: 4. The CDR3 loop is CASSRGQGGNQPQHF. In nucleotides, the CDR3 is TGTGCCAGCTCTCGAGGACAGGGGGGCAATCAGCCCCAGCATTTT.

The CDR3 region has the DNA TGTGCCAGCAGCTCTAGCGGGAGAGGAGAGACCCAGTACTTC. Translation gives CASSSSGRGETQYF. The V and J genes are TRBV7-2 and TRBJ2-5; TRBD2 agrees at 10 bases. The CDR3 loop spans 14 amino acids. The germline gives CDR1 SGHTA, CDR2 FQGNSA. V gave up 4 bases and J gave up 4 bases; unmatched junction bases: 3.

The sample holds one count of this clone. DNA of the CDR3: TGTGCCAGCAGTGATCCGGGTGTCCCCGCGGGCACTGAAGCTTTCTTT. It specifies CASSDPGVPAGTEAFF. The chain employs TRBV2 and TRBJ1-1; D is uncertain. V was trimmed by 3 bases and J by 4 bases, leaving 18 bases between them. The CDR3 totals 16 residues. Germline V gene lookup returns CDR1 SNHLY and CDR2 FYNNEI.

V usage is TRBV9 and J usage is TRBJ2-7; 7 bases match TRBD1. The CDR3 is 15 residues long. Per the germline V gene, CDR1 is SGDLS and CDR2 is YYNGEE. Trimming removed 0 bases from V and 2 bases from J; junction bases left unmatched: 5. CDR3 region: CASSVAAQGAYEQYF. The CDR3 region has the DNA TGTGCCAGCAGCGTAGCTGCTCAGGGGGCCTACGAGCAGTACTTC.

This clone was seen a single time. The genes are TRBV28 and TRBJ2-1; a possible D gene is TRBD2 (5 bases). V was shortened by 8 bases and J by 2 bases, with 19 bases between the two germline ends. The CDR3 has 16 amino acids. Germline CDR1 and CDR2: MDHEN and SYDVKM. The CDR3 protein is CASHSLSGATYNEQFF. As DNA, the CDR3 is TGTGCCAGCCACAGCCTGAGCGGTGCAACCTACAATGAGCAGTTCTTC.

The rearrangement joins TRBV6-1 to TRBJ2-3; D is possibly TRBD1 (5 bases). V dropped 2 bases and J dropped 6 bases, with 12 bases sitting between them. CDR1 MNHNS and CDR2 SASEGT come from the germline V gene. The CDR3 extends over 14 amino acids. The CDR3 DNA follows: TGTGCCAGCAGTGAATCTTGGGGCAGGGATACGCAGTATTTT. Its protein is CASSESWGRDTQYF.

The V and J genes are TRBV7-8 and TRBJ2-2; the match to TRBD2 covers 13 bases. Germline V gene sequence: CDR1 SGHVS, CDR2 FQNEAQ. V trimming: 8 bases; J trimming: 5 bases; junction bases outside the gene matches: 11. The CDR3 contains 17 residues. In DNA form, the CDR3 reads TGTGCCAGCCCCCGACTAGCGGGGGGCCCCGGAACCGGGGAGCTGTTTTTT. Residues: CASPRLAGGPGTGELFF.

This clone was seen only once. Here the CDR3 reads CASSPGQGDLYGYTF. In nucleotides, the CDR3 is TGTGCCAGCAGCCCGGGACAGGGAGACCTTTATGGCTACACCTTC. This chain links TRBV5-4 with TRBJ1-2; 9 bases align to TRBD1. After removal of 4 bases from V and 5 bases from J, the junction contained 9 bases not matched to a gene. Germline assignment: CDR1 SGHNT and CDR2 YYREEE (reference sequence). The length of the CDR3 is 15 residues.

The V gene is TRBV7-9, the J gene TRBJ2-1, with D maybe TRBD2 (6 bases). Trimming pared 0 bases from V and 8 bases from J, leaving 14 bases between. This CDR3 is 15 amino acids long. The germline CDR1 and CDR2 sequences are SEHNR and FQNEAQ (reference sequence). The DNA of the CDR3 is TGTGCCAGCAGCTTAGCGGGACTTTTGGCCTATGAGCAGTTCTTC. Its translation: CASSLAGLLAYEQFF.

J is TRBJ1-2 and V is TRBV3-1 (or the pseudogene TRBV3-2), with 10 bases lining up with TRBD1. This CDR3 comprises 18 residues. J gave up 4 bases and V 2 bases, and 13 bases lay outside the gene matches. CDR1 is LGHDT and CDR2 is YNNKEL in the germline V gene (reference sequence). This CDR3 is CASSQRMGDRGSGYGYTF. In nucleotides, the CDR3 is TGTGCCAGCAGCCAAAGGATGGGGGACAGGGGTTCTGGCTATGGCTACACCTTC.

CDR3 amino acids: CASCSTVYYEQYF. As DNA, the CDR3 is TGTGCCAGCTGTTCGACAGTATACTACGAGCAGTACTTC. The chain recombines TRBV7-2 with TRBJ2-7; perhaps TRBD1 as D (5 bases). The CDR3 is 13 residues long. With 8 bases removed from V and 3 bases from J, the gap between germline ends came to 14 bases. Per the germline V gene, CDR1 is SGHTA and CDR2 is FQGNSA.

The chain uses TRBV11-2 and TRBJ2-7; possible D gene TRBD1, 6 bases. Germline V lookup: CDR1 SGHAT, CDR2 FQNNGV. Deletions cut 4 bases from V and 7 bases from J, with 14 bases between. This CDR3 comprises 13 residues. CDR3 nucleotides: TGTGCCAGCAGCTGGGAACAGGGTCGGGAGCAGTACTTC. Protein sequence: CASSWEQGREQYF.

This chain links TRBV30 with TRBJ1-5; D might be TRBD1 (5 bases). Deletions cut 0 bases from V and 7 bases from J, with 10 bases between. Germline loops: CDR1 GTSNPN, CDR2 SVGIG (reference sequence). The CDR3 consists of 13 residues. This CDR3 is CAWSVRGKQPQHF. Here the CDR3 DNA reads TGTGCCTGGAGTGTACGGGGGAAACAGCCCCAGCATTTT.

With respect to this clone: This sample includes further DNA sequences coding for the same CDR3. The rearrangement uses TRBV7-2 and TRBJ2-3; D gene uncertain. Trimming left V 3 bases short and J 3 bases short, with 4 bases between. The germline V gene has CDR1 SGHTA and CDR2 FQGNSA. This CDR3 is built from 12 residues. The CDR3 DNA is TGTGCCAGCAGCTTCGGTACAGATACGCAGTATTTT. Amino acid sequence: CASSFGTDTQYF.

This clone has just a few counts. The CDR3 reads CSVGSPRDTYGYTF. The CDR3 DNA reads as TGCAGCGTTGGTTCACCCCGCGACACCTATGGCTACACCTTC. The chain carries TRBV29-1 and TRBJ1-2; D is unresolved. Germline V gives CDR1 SQVTM, CDR2 ANQGSEA. The CDR3 covers 14 residues. V was cut by 4 bases and J by 4 bases, with 16 bases left in between.

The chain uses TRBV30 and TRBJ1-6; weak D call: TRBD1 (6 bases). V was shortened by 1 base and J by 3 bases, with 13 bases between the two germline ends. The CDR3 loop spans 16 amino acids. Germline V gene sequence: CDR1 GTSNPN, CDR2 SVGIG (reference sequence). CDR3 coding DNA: TGTGCCTGGAGTGGGCAGGACAGACTCTATAATTCACCCCTCCACTTT. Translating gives CAWSGQDRLYNSPLHF.

As DNA, the CDR3 is TGTGCCAGCAGCTTAGCGGGACAAAGCATCACAGATACGCAGTATTTT. This translates into CASSLAGQSITDTQYF. The chain links TRBV7-2 to TRBJ2-3; tentative D call: TRBD1 (6 bases). CDR1 is SGHTA, CDR2 FQGNSA, per germline. This CDR3 contains 16 residues. The germline V and J ends were trimmed by 0 bases and 2 bases, with 12 bases remaining between them. Filled out from reference TRBV7-2 and TRBJ2-3, the complete variable domain reads GAGVSQSPSNKVTEKGKDVELRCDPISGHTALYWYRQSLGQGLEFLIYFQGNSAPDKSGLPSDRFSAERTGGSVSTLTIQRTQQEDSAVYLCASSLAGQSITDTQYFGPGTRLTVL.